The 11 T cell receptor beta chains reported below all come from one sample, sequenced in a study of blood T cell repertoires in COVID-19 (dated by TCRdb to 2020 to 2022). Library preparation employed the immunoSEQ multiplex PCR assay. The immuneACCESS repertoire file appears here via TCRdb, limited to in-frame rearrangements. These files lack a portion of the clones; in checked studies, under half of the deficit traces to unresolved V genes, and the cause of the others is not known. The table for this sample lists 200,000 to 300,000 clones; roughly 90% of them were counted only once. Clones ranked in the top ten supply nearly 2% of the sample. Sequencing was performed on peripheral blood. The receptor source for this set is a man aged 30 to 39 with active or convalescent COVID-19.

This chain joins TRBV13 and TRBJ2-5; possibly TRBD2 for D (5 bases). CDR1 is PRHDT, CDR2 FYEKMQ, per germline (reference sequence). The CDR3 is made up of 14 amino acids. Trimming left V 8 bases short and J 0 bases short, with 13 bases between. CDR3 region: CASSSFDDQETQYF. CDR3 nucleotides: TGTGCCAGCTCTAGCTTTGATGACCAAGAGACCCAGTACTTC.

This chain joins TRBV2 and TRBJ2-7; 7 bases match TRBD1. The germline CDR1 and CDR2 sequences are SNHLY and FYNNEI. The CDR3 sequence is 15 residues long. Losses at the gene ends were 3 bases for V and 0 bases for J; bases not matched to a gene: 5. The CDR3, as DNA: TGTGCCAGCAGTGATTCCGGGACAGCCTCCTACGAGCAGTACTTC. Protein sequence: CASSDSGTASYEQYF.

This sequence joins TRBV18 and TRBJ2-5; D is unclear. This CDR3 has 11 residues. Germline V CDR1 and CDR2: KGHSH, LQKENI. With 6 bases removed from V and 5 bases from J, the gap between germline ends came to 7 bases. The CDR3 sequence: CASSIRETQYF. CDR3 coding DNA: TGTGCCAGCTCTATCAGGGAGACCCAGTACTTC.

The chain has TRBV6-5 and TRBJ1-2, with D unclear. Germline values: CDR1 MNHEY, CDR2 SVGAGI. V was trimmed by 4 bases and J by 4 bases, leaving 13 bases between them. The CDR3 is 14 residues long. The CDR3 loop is CASSSPSGLYGYTF. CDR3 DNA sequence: TGTGCCAGCAGTTCGCCCAGCGGGCTCTATGGCTACACCTTC.

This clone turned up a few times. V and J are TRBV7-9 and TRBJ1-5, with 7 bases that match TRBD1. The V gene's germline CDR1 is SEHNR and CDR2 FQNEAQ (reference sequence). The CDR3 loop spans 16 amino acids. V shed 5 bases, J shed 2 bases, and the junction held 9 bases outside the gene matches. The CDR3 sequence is CASSRGTGTGNQPQHF. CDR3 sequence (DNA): TGTGCCAGCAGCCGAGGTACCGGGACAGGCAATCAGCCCCAGCATTTT.

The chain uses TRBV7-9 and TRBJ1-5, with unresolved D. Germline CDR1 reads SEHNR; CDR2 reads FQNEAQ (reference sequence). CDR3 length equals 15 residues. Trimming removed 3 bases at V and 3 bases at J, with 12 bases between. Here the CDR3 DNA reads TGTGCCAGCAGCTTCCTTACCGGGGACAATCAGCCCCAGCATTTT. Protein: CASSFLTGDNQPQHF.

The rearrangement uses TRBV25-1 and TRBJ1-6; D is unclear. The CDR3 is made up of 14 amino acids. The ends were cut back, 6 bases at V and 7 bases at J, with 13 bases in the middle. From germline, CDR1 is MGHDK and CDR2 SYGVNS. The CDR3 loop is CASRFSGGNSPLHF. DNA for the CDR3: TGTGCCAGCAGATTCTCGGGAGGGAATTCACCCCTCCACTTT.

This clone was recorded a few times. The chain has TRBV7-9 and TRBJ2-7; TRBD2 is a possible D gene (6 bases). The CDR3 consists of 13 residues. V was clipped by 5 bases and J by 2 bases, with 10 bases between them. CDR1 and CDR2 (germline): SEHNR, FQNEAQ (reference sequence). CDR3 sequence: CASSVGEAYEQYF. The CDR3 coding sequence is TGTGCCAGCAGCGTAGGGGAGGCCTACGAGCAGTACTTC.

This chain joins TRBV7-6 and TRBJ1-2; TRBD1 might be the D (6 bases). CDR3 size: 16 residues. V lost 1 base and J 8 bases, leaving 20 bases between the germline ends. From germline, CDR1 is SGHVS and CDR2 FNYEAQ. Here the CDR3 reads CASSLGLGPGDEGYTF. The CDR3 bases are TGTGCCAGCAGCTTAGGTCTTGGACCAGGGGATGAGGGCTACACCTTC.

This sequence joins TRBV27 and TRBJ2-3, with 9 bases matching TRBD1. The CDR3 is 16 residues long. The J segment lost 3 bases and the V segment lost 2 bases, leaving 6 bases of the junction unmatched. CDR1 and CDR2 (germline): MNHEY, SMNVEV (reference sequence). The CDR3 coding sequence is TGTGCCAGCAGTTTAGATGGGACAGGGTTAACAGATACGCAGTATTTT. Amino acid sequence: CASSLDGTGLTDTQYF.

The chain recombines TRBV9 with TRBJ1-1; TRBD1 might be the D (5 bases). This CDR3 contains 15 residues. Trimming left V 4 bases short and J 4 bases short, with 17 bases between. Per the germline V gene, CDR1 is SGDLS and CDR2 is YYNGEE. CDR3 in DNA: TGTGCCAGCAGCCTATCTGGGGGGGTGGGCACTGAAGCTTTCTTT. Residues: CASSLSGGVGTEAFF.